Reported below is one T cell receptor (beta chain). This entry belongs to a study of blood T cell repertoires in COVID-19. The junction had 2 bases not matched to a gene; V was cut back by 5 bases and J by 7 bases. Germline lookup yields CDR1 SGHTA and CDR2 FQGNSA. The CDR3 extends over 14 amino acids. Generated by immunoSEQ multiplex PCR, the TCRdb table keeps only in-frame clones and is missing some. The sample shows 30,000 to 45,000 clones, around three quarters of them seen only once. This receptor was identified in a man between 60 and 75 years old with active COVID-19. The sample comprised peripheral blood. The rearrangement joins TRBV7-2 to TRBJ2-2; 12 bases fit TRBD2. The CDR3 coding sequence is TGTGCCAGCAGCGCTAGCGGGAGGGTCGGGGAGCTGTTTTTT. Its translation: CASSASGRVGELFF.